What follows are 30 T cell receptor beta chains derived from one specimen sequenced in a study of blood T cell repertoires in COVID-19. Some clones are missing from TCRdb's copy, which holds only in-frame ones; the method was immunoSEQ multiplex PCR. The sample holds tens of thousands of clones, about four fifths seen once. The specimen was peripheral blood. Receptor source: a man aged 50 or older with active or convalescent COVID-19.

Written as DNA, the CDR3 is TGTGCCAGCAGTGAGGTGGAGCCGACGTCGGGCTACACCTTC. Its protein product is CASSEVEPTSGYTF. The V gene is TRBV2, the J gene TRBJ1-2; the D is unclear. The CDR3 sequence is 14 residues long. V was pared by 3 bases and J by 8 bases, with 16 bases between. From germline, CDR1 is SNHLY and CDR2 FYNNEI.

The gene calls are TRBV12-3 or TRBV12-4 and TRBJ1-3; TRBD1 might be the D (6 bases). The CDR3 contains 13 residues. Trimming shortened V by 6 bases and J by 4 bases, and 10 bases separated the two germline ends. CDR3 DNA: TGTGCCAGCAGCGGACAGAAAGGAAACACCATATATTTT. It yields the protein CASSGQKGNTIYF.

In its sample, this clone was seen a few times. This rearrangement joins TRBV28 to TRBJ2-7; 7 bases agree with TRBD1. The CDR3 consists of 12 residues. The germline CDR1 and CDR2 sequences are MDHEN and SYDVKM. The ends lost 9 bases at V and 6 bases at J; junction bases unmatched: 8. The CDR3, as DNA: TGTGCCAGTGGGGACAGAAAGGGCGAGCAGTACTTC. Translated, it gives CASGDRKGEQYF.

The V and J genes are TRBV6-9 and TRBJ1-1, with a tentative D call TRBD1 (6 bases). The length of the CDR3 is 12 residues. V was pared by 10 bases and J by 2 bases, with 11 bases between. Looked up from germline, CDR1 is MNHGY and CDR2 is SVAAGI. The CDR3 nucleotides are TGTGCCAACCGGGACAATAACACTGAAGCTTTCTTT. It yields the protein CANRDNNTEAFF.

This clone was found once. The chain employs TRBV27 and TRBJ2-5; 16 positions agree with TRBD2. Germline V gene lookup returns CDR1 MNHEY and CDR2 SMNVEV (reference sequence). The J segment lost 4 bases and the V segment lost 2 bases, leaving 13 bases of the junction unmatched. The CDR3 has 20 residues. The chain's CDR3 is CASSLKAGTSGGAGRETQYF. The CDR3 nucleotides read TGTGCCAGCAGTTTAAAGGCCGGGACTAGCGGGGGGGCTGGGAGAGAGACCCAGTACTTC.

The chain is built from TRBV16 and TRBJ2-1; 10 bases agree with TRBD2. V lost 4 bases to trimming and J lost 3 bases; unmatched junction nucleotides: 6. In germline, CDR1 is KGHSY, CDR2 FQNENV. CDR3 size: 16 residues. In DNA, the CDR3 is TGTGCCAGCAGCCCGTCCGGGACTAGCGACTACAATGAGCAGTTCTTC. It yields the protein CASSPSGTSDYNEQFF.

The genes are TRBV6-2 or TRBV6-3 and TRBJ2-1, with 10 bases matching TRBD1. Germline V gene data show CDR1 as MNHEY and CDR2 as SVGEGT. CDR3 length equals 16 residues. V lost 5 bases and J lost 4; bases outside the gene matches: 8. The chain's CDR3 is CASSTRQGAAYNEQFF. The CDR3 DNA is TGTGCCAGCAGTACCCGACAGGGGGCGGCTTACAATGAGCAGTTCTTC.

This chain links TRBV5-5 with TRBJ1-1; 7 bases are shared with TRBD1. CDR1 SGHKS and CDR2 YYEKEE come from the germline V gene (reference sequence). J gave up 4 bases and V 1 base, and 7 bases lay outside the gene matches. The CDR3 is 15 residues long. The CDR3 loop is CASSLYEGAGTEAFF. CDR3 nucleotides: TGTGCCAGCAGCTTGTATGAGGGGGCGGGCACTGAAGCTTTCTTT.

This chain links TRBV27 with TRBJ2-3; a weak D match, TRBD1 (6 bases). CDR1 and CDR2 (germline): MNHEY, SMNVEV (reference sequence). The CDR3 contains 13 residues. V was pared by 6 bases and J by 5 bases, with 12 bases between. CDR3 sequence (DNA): TGTGCCAGCAGGCCGACAGGTCTAGATACGCAGTATTTT. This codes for CASRPTGLDTQYF.

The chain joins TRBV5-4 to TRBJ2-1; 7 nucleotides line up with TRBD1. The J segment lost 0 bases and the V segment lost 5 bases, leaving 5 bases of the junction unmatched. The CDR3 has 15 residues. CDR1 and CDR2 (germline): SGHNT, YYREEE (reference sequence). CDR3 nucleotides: TGTGCCAGCAGAAGGGACAGTCGCTCCTACAATGAGCAGTTCTTC. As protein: CASRRDSRSYNEQFF.

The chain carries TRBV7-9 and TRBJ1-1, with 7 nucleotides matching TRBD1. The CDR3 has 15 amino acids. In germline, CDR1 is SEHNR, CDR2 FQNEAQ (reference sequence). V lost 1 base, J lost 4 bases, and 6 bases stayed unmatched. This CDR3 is CASSLGRGAGTEAFF. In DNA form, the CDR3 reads TGTGCCAGCAGCTTAGGCAGGGGGGCAGGCACTGAAGCTTTCTTT.

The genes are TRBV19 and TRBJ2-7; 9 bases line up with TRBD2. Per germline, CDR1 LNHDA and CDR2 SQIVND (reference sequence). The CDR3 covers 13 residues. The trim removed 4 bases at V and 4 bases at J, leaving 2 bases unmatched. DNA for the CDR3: TGTGCCAGTAGTACTAGCGGGGTTTACGAGCAGTACTTC. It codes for CASSTSGVYEQYF.

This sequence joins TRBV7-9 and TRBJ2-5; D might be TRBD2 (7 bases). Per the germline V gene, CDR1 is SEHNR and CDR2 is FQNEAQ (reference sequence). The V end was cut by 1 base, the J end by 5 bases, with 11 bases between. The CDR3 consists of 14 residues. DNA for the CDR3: TGTGCCAGCAGCTTAGGGTGGGGGGGCGAGACCCAGTACTTC. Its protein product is CASSLGWGGETQYF.

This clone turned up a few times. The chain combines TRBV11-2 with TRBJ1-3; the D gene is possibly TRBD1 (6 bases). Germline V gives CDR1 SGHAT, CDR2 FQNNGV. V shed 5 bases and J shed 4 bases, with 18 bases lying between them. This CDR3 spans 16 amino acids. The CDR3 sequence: CASSRDLSGAGNTIYF. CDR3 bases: TGTGCCAGCAGCCGGGATCTGTCAGGGGCCGGAAACACCATATATTTT.

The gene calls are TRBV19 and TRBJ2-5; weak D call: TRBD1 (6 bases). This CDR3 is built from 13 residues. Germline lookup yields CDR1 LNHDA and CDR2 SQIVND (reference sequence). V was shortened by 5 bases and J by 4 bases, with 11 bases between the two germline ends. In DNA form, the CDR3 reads TGTGCCAGTAGTGGACAGTTGGGAGAGACCCAGTACTTC. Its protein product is CASSGQLGETQYF. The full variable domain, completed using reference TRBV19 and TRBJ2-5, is DGGITQSPKYLFRKEGQNVTLSCEQNLNHDAMYWYRQDPGQGLRLIYYSQIVNDFQKGDIAEGYSVSREKKESFPLTVTSAQKNPTAFYLCASSGQLGETQYFGPGTRLLVL.

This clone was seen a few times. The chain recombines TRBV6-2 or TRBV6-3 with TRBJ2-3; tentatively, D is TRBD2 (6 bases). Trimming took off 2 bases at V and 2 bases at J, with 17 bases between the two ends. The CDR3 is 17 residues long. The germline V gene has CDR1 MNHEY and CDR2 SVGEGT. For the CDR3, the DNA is TGTGCCAGCAGTTACGGAGGGGTAAGGGAACCCACAGATACGCAGTATTTT. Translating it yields CASSYGGVREPTDTQYF.

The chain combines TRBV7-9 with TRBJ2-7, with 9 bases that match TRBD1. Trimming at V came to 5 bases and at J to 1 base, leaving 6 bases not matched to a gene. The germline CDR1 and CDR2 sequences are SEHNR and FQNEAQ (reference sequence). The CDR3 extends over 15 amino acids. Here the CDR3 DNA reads TGTGCCAGCAGCAGGGGACAGGGTGGGTCCTACGAGCAGTACTTC. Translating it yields CASSRGQGGSYEQYF. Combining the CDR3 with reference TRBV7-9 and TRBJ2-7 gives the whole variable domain DTGVSQNPRHKITKRGQNVTFRCDPISEHNRLYWYRQTLGQGPEFLTYFQNEAQLEKSRLLSDRFSAERPKGSFSTLEIQRTEQGDSAMYLCASSRGQGGSYEQYFGPGTRLTVT.

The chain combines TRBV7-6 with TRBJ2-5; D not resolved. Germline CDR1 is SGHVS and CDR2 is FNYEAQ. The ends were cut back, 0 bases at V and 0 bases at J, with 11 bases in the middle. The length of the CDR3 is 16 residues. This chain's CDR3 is CASSLAPLSDQETQYF. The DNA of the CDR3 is TGTGCCAGCAGCTTAGCTCCCTTATCCGACCAAGAGACCCAGTACTTC.

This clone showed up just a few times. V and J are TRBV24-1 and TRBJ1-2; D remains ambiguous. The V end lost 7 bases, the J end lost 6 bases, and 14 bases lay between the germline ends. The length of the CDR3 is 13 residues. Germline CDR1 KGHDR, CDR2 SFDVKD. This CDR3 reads CATSAGYADGYTF. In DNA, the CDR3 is TGTGCCACCAGCGCGGGCTACGCGGATGGCTACACCTTC.

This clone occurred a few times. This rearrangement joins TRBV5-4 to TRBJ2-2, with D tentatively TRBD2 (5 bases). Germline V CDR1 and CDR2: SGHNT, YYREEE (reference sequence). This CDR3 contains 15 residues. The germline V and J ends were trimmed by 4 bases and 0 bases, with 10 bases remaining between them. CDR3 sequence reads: CASSPTNTNTGELFF. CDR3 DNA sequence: TGTGCCAGCAGCCCGACTAACACGAACACCGGGGAGCTGTTTTTT.

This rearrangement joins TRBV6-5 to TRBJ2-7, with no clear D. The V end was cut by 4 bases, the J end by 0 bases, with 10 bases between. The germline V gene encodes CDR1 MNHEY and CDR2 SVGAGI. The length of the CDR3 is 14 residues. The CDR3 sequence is CASSSSPSSYEQYV. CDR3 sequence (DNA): TGTGCCAGCAGTTCTAGTCCGAGCTCCTACGAGCAGTACGTC.

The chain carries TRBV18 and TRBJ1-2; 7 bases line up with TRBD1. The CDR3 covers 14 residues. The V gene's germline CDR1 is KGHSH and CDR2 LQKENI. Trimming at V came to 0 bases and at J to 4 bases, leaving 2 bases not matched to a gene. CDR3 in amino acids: CASSPPDRSYGYTF. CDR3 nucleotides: TGTGCCAGCTCACCACCGGACAGGAGCTATGGCTACACCTTC.

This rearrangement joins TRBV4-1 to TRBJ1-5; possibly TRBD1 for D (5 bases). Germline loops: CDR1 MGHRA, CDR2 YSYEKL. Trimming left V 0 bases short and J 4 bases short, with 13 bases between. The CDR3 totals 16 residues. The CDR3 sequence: CASSQEGNRLNQPQHF. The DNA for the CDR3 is TGCGCCAGCAGCCAAGAGGGAAACAGGTTGAATCAGCCCCAGCATTTT.

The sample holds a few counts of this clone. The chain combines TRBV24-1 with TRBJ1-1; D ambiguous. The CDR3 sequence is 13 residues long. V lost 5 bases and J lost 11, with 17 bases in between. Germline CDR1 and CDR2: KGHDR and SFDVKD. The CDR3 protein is CATSARSSPRAFF. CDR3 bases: TGTGCCACCAGTGCAAGGAGTTCCCCAAGGGCTTTCTTT.

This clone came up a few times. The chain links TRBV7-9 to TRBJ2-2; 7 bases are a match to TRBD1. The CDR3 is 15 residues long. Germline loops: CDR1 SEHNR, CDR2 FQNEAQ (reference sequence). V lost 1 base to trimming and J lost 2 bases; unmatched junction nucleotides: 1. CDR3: CASSLGQGNTGELFF. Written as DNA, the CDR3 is TGTGCCAGCAGCTTAGGACAGGGTAACACCGGGGAGCTGTTTTTT.

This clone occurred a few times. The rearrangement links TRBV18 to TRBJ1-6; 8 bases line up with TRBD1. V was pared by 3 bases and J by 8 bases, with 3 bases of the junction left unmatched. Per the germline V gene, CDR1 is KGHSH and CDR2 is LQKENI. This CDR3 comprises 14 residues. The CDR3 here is CASSPTGVDSPLHF. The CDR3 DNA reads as TGTGCCAGCTCACCGACAGGGGTGGATTCACCCCTCCACTTT.

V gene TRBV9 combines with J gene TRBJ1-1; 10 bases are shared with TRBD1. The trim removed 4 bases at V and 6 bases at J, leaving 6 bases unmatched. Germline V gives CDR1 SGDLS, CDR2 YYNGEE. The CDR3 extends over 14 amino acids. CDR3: CASSYGQGGSEAFF. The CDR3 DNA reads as TGTGCCAGCAGCTATGGACAGGGGGGTTCTGAAGCTTTCTTT.

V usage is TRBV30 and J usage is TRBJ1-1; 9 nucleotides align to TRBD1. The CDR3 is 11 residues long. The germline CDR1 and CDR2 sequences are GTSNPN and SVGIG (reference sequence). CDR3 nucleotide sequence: TGTGCTCGGGACAGGGACCCTGAAGCTTTCTTT. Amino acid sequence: CARDRDPEAFF.

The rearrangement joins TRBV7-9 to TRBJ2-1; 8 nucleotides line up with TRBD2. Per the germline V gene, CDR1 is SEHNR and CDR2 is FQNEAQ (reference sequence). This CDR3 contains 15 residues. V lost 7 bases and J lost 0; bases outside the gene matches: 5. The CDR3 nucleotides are TGTGCCAGCATCTCCGCGGGGGGCTCCTACAATGAGCAGTTCTTC. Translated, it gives CASISAGGSYNEQFF. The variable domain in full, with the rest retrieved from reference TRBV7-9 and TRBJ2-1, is DTGVSQNPRHKITKRGQNVTFRCDPISEHNRLYWYRQTLGQGPEFLTYFQNEAQLEKSRLLSDRFSAERPKGSFSTLEIQRTEQGDSAMYLCASISAGGSYNEQFFGPGTRLTVL.

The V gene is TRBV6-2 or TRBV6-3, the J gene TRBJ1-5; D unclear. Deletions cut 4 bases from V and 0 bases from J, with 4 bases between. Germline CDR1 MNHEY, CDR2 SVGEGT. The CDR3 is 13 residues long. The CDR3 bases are TGTGCCAGCAGTTCTCTTAGCAATCAGCCCCAGCATTTT. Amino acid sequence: CASSSLSNQPQHF.